This T cell receptor beta chain came from a study of blood T cell repertoires in COVID-19 (TCRdb year 2020). Turning to the overall study: Samples from collaborators originated in the United States, Italy and Spain and spanned both the acute and convalescent phases of COVID-19. The dataset comprised deeply sampled blood TCRbeta repertoires from subjects exposed to, actively infected with, or recovered from COVID-19. The repertoires were made available in a free public database intended to serve as a resource for research on the immune response to SARS-CoV-2. The samples were drawn from two sources: the first 160 participants of the ongoing ImmuneRACE study, and 1,254 subjects contributed by 6 global collaborators. A de-identified subject ID, COVID-19 status, age in years and sex were almost always included in the sample metadata. The material from the prospective study consisted of cDNA or gDNA derived from T cells, B-cell-depleted T cells, or PBMCs. Where available, HLA class I and class II types were taken from metadata supplied by the sample provider and were not determined by assay-based typing. The paper as a whole reports these results and caveats: The quantity of clinical and demographic metadata differed by source and by participant and was supplied without curation.

V is cut by 1 base and J by 3 bases, and the space between the germline ends is 7 bases. There are 12 amino acids in the CDR3, from cysteine to phenylalanine inclusive. The kept DNA is CDR3 alone, 36 bases in frame from the first base. For CDR1 and CDR2, the germline V gene (reference sequence) lists GTSNPN and SVGIG. As to this clone: Its binding antigen is unknown. Qualities for individual bases were not recorded, and no much larger clone is one base off.

Whole blood was collected in K2EDTA tubes by collaborating institutions according to the institutions' own protocols. Collaborator samples were shipped for TCRbeta analysis as frozen whole blood, isolated PBMCs, or DNA extracted from either sample type. TCRbeta CDR3 regions were amplified from genomic DNA using the immunoSEQ Assay, a bias-controlled multiplex PCR. On the study's bioinformatics: Within the assay, amplification of reference gene primers was used to estimate how many nucleated cells each sample contained. Sequence reads were collapsed and filtered to measure the absolute abundance of every unique TCRbeta CDR3 rearrangement. For each sample, productive Simpson clonality was calculated as the square root of Simpson's diversity index across productive rearrangements. This immuneACCESS table, as held by TCRdb, lists in-frame sequences with V and J called but not all clones. Of the missing ones, under half trace to an unresolved V gene in checked studies; the others have no known cause. That table furnishes V, J and clone size, whereas the DNA furnished D and trimming. Counted in this sample were tens of thousands of clones; 81% of them appeared once. The ten biggest clones cover over 35% of the sample.

The sequence links TRBV30 to TRBJ2-7; the D gene cannot be named for sure. The sequencing input was peripheral blood. The receptor was isolated from a man older than 75 with acute or convalescent COVID-19. At the DNA level, the sequence is TGTGCCTGGAGTGACTCCTTCTACGAGCAGTACTTC. It encodes CAWSDSFYEQYF.